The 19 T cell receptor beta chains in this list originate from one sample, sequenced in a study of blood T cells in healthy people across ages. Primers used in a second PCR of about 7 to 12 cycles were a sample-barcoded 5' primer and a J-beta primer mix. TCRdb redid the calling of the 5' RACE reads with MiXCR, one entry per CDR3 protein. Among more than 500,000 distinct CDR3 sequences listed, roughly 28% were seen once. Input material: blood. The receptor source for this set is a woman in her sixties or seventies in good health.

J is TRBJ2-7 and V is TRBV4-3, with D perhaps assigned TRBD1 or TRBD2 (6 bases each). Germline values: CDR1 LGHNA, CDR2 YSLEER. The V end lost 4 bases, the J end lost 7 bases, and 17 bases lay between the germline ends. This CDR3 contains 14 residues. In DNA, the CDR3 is TGCGCCAGCAGCCTAAGGAGGGGGGCGCTTGAGCAGTACTTC. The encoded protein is CASSLRRGALEQYF.

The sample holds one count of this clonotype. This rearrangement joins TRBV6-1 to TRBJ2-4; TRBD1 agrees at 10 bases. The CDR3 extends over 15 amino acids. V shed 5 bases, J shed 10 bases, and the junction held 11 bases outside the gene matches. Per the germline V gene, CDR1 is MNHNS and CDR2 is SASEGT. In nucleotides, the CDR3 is TGTGCCAGCAGTAAGACAGGGGGCGCGGAGGATATTCAGTACTTC. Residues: CASSKTGGAEDIQYF.

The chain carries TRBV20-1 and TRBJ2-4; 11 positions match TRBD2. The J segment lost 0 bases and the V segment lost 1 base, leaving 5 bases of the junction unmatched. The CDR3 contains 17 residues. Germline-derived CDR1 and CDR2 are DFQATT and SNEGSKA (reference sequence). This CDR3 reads CSARVSGGAPAKNIQYF. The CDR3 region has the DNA TGCAGTGCTAGAGTTAGCGGGGGGGCCCCAGCCAAAAACATTCAGTACTTC.

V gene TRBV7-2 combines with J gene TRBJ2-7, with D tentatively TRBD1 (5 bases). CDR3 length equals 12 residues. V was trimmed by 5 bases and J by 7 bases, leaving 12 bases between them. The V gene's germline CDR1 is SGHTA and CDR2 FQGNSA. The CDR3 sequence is CASSPYGAEQYF. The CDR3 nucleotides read TGTGCCAGCAGCCCCTATGGGGCGGAGCAGTACTTC.

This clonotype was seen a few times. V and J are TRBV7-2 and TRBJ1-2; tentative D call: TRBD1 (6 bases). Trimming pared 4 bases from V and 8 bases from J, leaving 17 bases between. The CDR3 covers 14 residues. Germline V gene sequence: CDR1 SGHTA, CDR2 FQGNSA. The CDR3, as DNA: TGTGCCAGCAGCTCAAACAGGGTCGGTGGAGGCTACACCTTC. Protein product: CASSSNRVGGGYTF.

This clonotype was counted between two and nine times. Here the CDR3 reads CASSDPGQPMNTEAFF. Here the CDR3 DNA reads TGTGCCAGCAGCGATCCGGGACAGCCTATGAACACTGAAGCTTTCTTT. V usage is TRBV14 and J usage is TRBJ1-1; 7 bases line up with TRBD1. J was trimmed by 0 bases and V by 5 bases; bases with no gene match: 9. The CDR3 is made up of 16 amino acids. The germline CDR1 and CDR2 sequences are SGHDN and FVKESK.

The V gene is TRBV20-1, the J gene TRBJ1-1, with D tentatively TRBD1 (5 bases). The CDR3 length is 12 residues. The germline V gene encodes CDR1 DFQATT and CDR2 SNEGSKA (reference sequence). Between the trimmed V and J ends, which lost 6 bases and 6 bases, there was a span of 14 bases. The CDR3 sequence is CSASMPGAEAFF. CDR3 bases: TGCAGTGCCTCAATGCCGGGGGCTGAAGCTTTCTTT.

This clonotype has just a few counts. CDR3 loop: CSVDRVVGYTF. CDR3 coding DNA: TGCAGCGTTGACAGGGTAGTTGGCTACACCTTC. V gene TRBV29-1 combines with J gene TRBJ1-2; a weak D match, TRBD1 (5 bases). In germline, CDR1 is SQVTM, CDR2 ANQGSEA. The CDR3 extends over 11 amino acids. V was cut by 3 bases and J by 7 bases, with 9 bases left in between.

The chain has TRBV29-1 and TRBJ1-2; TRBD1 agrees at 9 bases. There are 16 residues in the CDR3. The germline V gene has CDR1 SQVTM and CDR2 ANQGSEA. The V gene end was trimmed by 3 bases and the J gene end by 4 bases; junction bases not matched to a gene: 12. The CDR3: CSVEGQGGLQLYGYTF. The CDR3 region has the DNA TGCAGCGTTGAGGGACAGGGTGGCCTCCAACTCTATGGCTACACCTTC.

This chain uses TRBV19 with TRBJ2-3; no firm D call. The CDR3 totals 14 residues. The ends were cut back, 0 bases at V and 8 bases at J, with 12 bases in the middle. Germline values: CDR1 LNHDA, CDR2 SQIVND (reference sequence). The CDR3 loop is CASSIDPGPGTQYF. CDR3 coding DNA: TGTGCCAGTAGTATAGATCCGGGCCCAGGTACGCAGTATTTT. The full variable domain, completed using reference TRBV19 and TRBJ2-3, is DGGITQSPKYLFRKEGQNVTLSCEQNLNHDAMYWYRQDPGQGLRLIYYSQIVNDFQKGDIAEGYSVSREKKESFPLTVTSAQKNPTAFYLCASSIDPGPGTQYFGPGTRLTVL.

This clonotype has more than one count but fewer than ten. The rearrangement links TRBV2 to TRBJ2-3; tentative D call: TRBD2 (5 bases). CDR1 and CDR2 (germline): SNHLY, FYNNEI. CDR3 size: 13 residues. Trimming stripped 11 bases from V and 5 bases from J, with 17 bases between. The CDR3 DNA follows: TGTGCCTCCGTGTTGGAGGTGGGAGATACGCAGTATTTT. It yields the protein CASVLEVGDTQYF. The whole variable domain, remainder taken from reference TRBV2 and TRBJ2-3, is EPEVTQTPSHQVTQMGQEVILRCVPISNHLYFYWYRQILGQKVEFLVSFYNNEISEKSEIFDDQFSVERPDGSNFTLKIRSTKLEDSAMYFCASVLEVGDTQYFGPGTRLTVL.

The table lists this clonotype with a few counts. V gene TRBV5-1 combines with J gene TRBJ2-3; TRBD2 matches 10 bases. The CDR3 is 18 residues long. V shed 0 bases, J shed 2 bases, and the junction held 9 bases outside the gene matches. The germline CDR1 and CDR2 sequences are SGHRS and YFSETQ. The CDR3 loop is CASSLAPKRGGVTDTQYF. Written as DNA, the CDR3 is TGCGCCAGCAGCTTGGCTCCTAAGCGGGGGGGTGTCACAGATACGCAGTATTTT.

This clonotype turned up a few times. The CDR3 nucleotides read TGCAGTGCTAGAGAGGCGGGCAAACATGGCTACACCTTC. It yields the protein CSAREAGKHGYTF. V usage is TRBV20-1 and J usage is TRBJ1-2; D unclear. There are 13 residues in the CDR3. V was trimmed by 0 bases and J by 6 bases, leaving 11 bases between them. Germline CDR1 and CDR2: DFQATT and SNEGSKA (reference sequence).

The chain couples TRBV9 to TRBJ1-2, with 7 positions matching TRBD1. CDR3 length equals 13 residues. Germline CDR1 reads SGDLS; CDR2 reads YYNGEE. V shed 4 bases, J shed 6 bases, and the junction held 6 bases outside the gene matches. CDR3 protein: CASSTRTGHGYTF. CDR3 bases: TGTGCCAGCAGCACCCGGACAGGTCATGGCTACACCTTC.

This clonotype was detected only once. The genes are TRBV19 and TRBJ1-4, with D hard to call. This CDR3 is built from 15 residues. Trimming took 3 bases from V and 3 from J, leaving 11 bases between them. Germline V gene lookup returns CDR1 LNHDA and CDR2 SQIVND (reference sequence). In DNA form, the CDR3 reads TGTGCCAGTAGTATCGGTCAAGCGTCTAATGAAAAACTGTTTTTT. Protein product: CASSIGQASNEKLFF.

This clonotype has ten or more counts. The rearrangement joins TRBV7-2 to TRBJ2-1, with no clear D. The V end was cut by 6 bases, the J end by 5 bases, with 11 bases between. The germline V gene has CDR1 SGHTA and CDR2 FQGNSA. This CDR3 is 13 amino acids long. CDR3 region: CASSSDRDNEQFF. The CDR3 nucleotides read TGTGCCAGCAGTTCCGACCGGGACAATGAGCAGTTCTTC.

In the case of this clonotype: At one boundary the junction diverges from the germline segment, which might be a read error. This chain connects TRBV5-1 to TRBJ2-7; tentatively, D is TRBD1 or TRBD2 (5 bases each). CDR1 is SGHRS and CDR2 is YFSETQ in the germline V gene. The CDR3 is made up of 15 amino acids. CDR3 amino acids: CASSLIGTEPYEQYF. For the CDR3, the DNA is TGCGCCAGCAGCTTGATAGGGACGGAACCCTACGAGCAGTATTTC. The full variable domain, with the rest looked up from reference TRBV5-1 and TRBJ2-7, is KAGVTQTPRYLIKTRGQQVTLSCSPISGHRSVSWYQQTPGQGLQFLFEYFSETQRNKGNFPGRFSGRQFSNSRSEMNVSTLELGDSALYLCASSLIGTEPYEQYFGPGTRLTVT.

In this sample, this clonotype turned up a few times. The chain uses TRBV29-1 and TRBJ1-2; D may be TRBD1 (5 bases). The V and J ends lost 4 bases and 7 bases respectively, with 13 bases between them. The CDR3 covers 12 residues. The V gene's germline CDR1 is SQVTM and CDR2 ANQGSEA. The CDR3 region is CSVGQGLGGYTF. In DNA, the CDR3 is TGCAGCGTTGGTCAGGGCTTAGGTGGCTACACCTTC. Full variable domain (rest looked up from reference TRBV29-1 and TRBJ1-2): SAVISQKPSRDICQRGTSLTIQCQVDSQVTMMFWYRQQPGQSLTLIATANQGSEATYESGFVIDKFPISRPNLTFSTLTVSNMSPEDSSIYLCSVGQGLGGYTFGSGTRLTVV.

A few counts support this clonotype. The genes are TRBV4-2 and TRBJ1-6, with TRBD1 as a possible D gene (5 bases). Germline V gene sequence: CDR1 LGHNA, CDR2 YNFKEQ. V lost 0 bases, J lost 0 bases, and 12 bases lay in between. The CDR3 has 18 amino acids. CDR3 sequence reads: CASSQEGWGSSYNSPLHF. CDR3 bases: TGTGCCAGCAGCCAAGAAGGGTGGGGGAGCTCCTATAATTCACCCCTCCACTTT.